This TCR beta chain derives from a study of T cells in Graves' hyperthyroidism and ophthalmopathy. Amplified TCR beta CDR3 regions derived from RNA transcripts. First-round RT-PCR of the TCR CDR3 relied on the HTBI primer set. One entry per CDR3 protein results from TCRdb running MiXCR on the multiplex PCR reads. The data show around 340,000 distinct CDR3 sequences, about a sixth seen once. This clonotype occurred a few times. Looked up from germline, CDR1 is SEHNR and CDR2 is FQNEAQ (reference sequence). Trimming stripped 3 bases from V and 0 bases from J, with 21 bases between. The CDR3 loop spans 19 amino acids.

The sequencing input was blood. The source is a woman younger than 45 with Graves' hyperthyroidism that later progressed to Graves' ophthalmopathy. J is TRBJ2-4 and V is TRBV7-9; the D gene is possibly TRBD2 (7 bases). CDR3 nucleotides: TGTGCCAGCAGCTTGGGGCTGCGGGAGAGGGGGGGAGCCAAAAACATTCAGTACTTC. Translated, it gives CASSLGLRERGGAKNIQYF.